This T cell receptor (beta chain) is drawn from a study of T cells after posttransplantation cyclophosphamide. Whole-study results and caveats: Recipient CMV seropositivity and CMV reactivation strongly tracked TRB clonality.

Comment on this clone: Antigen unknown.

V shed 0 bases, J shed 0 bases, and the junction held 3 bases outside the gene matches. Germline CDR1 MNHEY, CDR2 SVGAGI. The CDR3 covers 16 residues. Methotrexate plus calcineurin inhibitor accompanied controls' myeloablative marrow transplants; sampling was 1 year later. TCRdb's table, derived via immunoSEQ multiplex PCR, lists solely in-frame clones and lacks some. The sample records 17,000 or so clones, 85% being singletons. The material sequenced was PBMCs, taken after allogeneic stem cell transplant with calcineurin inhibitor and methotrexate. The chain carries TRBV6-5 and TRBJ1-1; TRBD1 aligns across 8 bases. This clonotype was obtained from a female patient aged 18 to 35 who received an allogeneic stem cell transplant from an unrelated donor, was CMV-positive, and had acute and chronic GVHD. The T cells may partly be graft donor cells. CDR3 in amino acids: CASSYSTGEMNTEAFF. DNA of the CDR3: TGTGCCAGCAGTTACTCGACAGGGGAAATGAACACTGAAGCTTTCTTT.